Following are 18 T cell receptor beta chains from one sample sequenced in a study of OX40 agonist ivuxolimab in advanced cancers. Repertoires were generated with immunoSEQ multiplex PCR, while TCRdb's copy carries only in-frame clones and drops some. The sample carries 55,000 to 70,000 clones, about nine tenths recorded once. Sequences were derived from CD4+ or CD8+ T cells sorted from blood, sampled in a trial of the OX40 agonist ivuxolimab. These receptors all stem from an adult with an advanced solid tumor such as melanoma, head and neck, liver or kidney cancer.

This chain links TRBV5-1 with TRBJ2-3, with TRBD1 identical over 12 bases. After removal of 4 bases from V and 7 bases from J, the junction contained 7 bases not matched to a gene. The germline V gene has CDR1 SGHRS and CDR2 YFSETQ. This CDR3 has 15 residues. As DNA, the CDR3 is TGCGCCAGCAGCATCGGGACAGGGGGCTGGAATACGCAGTATTTT. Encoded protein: CASSIGTGGWNTQYF.

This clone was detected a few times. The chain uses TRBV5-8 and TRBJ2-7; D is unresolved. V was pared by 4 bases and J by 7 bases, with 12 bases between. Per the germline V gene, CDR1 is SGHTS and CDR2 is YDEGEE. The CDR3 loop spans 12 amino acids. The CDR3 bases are TGTGCCAGCAGCCCCCAATTGGGGGAGCAGTACTTC. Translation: CASSPQLGEQYF.

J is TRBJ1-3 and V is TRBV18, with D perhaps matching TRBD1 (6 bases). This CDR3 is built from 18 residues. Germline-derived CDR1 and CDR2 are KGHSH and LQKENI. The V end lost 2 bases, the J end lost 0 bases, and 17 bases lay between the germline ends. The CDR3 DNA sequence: TGTGCCAGCTCACCATTTTCCCCGGACAGCTCCTCTGGAAACACCATATATTTT. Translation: CASSPFSPDSSSGNTIYF.

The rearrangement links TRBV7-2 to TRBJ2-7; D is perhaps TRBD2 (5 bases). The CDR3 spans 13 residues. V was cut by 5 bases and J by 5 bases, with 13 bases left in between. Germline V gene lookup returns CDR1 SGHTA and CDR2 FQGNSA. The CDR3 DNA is TGTGCCAGCAGCCCCGGGGAGTACGACGAGCAGTACTTC. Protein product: CASSPGEYDEQYF.

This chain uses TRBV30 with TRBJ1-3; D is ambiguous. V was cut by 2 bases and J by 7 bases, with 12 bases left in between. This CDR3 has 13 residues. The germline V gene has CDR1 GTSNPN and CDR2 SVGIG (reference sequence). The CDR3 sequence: CAWSKKDTNTIYF. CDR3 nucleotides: TGTGCCTGGAGTAAGAAAGATACGAACACCATATATTTT.

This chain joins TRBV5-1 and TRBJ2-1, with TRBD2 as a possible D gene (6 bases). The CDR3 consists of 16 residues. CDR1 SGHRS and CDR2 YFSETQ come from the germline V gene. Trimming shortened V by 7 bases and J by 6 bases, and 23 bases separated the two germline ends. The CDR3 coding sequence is TGCGCCAGCTGCGGAGGGGCCCTCTTTCTCCCCAATGAGCAGTTCTTC. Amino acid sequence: CASCGGALFLPNEQFF.

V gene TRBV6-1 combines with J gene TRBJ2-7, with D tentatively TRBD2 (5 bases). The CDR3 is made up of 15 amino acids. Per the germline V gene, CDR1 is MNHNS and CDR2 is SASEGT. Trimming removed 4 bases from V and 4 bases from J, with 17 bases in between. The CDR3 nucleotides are TGTGCCAGCAGTGGGGCCCGGGTTTCGGGATACGAGCAGTACTTC. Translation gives CASSGARVSGYEQYF.

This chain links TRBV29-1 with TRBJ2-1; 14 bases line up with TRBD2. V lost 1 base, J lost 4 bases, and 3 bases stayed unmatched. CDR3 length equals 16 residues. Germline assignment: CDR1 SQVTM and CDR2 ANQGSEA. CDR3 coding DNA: TGCAGCGTTGAAGGGTGGACTAGCGGGGGGTACAATGAGCAGTTCTTC. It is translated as CSVEGWTSGGYNEQFF.

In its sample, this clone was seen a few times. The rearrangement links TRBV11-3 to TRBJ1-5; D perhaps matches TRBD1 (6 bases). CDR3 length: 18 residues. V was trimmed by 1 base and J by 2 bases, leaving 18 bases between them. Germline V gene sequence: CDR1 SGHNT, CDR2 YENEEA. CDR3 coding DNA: TGTGCCAGCAGCTTAGGGAAGAGGGGGGGCCGTGGCAATCAGCCCCAGCATTTT. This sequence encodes CASSLGKRGGRGNQPQHF.

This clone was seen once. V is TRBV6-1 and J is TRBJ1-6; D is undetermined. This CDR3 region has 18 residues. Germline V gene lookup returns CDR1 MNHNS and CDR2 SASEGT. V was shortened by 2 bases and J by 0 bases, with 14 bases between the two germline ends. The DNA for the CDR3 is TGTGCCAGCAGTGAAACACAAGCCGTTAGCTCCTATAATTCACCCCTCCACTTT. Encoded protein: CASSETQAVSSYNSPLHF.

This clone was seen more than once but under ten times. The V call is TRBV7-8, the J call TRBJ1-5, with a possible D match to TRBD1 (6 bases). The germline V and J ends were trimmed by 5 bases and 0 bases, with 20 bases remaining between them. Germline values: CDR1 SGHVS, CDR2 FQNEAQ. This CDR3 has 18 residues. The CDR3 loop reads CASSPPRRTVNSNQPQHF. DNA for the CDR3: TGTGCCAGCAGCCCCCCCCGACGGACAGTGAATAGCAATCAGCCCCAGCATTTT. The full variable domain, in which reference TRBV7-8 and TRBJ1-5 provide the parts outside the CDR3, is GAGVSQSPRYKVAKRGQDVALRCDPISGHVSLFWYQQALGQGPEFLTYFQNEAQLDKSGLPSDRFFAERPEGSVSTLKIQRTQQEDSAVYLCASSPPRRTVNSNQPQHFGDGTRLSIL.

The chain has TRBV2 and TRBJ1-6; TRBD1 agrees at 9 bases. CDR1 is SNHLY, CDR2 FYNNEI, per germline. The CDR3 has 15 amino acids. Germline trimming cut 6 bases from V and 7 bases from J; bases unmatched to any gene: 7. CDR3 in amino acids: CASRLDRGQNSPLHF. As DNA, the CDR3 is TGTGCCAGCAGGTTGGACAGGGGCCAGAATTCACCCCTCCACTTT.

DNA of the CDR3: TGTGCCAGTAGATGGGGGACTAGCGCCAACAATGAGCAGTTCTTC. Translation gives CASRWGTSANNEQFF. The V gene is TRBV19, the J gene TRBJ2-1; 10 bases align to TRBD2. Looked up from germline, CDR1 is LNHDA and CDR2 is SQIVND (reference sequence). This CDR3 is 15 amino acids long. Trimming at V came to 6 bases and at J to 5 bases, leaving 7 bases not matched to a gene.

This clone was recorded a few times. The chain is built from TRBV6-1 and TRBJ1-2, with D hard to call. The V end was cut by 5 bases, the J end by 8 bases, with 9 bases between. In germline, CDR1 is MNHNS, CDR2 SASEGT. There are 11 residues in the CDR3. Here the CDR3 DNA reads TGTGCCAGCAGTTACGGAAGGGGCTACACCTTC. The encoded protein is CASSYGRGYTF.

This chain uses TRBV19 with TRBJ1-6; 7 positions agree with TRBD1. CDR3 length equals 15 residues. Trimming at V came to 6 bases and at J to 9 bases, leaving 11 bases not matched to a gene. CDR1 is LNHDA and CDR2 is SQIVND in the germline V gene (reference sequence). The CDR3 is CASRLSTDRASPLHF. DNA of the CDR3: TGTGCCAGTAGGTTATCTACCGACAGGGCTTCACCCCTCCACTTT.

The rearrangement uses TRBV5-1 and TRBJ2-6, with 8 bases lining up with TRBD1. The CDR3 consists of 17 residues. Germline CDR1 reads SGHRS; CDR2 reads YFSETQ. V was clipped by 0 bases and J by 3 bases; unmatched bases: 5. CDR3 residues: CASSLVTGGSGANVLTF. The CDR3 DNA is TGCGCCAGCAGCTTGGTCACAGGGGGGAGTGGGGCCAACGTCCTGACTTTC.

In DNA, the CDR3 is TGTGCCAGCAGCCCCCGACAGGCGAATAATTCACCCCTCCACTTT. Protein sequence: CASSPRQANNSPLHF. The V call is TRBV27, the J call TRBJ1-6, with a weak D call TRBD1 (6 bases). Per the germline V gene, CDR1 is MNHEY and CDR2 is SMNVEV (reference sequence). The germline V and J ends were trimmed by 6 bases and 5 bases, with 14 bases remaining between them. The CDR3 runs to 15 residues.

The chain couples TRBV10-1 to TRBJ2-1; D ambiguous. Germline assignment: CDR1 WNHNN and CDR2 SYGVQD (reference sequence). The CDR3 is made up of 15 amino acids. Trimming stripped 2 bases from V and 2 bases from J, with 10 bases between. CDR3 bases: TGCGCCAGCAGTGAGGGCTCATTAGCCTACAATGAGCAGTTCTTC. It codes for CASSEGSLAYNEQFF.